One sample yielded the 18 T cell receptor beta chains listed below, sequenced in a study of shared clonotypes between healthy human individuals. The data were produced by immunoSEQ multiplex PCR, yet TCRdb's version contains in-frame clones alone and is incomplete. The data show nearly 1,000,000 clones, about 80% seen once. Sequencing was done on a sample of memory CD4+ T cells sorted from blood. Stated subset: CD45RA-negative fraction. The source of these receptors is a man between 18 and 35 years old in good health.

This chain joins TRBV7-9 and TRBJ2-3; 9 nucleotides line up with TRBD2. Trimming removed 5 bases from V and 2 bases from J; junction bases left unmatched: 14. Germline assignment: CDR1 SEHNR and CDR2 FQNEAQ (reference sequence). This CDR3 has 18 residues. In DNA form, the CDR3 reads TGTGCCAGCAGCCCACCCTATAGGCTAGCGGGGCTCACAGATACGCAGTATTTT. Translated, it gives CASSPPYRLAGLTDTQYF.

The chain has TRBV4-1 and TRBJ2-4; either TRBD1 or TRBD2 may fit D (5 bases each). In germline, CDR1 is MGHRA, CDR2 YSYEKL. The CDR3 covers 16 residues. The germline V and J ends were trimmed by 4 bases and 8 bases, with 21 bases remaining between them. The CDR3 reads CASSRLTPSLGDIQYF. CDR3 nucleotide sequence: TGCGCCAGCAGCCGACTGACTCCTTCGCTGGGGGACATTCAGTACTTC.

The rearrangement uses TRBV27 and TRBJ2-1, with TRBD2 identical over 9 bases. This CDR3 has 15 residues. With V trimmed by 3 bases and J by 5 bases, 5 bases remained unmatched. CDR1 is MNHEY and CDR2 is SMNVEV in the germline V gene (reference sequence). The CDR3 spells CASSFAGTSHNEQFF. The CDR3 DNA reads TGTGCCAGCAGTTTCGCCGGGACTAGCCACAATGAGCAGTTCTTC.

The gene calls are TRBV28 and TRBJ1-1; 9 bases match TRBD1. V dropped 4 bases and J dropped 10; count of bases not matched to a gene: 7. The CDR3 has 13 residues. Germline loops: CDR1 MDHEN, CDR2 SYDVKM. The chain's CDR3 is CASSSGDRVGAFF. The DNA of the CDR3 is TGTGCCAGCAGTTCTGGGGACAGGGTTGGAGCTTTCTTT.

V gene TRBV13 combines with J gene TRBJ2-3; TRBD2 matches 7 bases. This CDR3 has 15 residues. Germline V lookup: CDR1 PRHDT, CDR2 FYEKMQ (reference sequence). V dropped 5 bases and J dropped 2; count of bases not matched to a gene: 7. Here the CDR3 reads CASSPRDYYTDTQYF. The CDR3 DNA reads TGTGCCAGCAGCCCGAGGGACTACTACACAGATACGCAGTATTTT.

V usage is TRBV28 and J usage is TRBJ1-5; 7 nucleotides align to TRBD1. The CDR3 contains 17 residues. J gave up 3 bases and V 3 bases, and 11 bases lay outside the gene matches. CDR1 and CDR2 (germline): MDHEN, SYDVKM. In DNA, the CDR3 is TGTGCCAGCAGTTTCCTCACCGGGACAGTCCACAATCAGCCCCAGCATTTT. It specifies CASSFLTGTVHNQPQHF.

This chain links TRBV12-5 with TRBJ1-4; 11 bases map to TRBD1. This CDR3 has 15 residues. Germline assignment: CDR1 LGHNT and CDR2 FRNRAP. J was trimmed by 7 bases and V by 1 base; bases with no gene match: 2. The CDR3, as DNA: TGTGCTAGTGGTTTGGGGACAGGGGGCGCTGAAAAACTGTTTTTT. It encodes CASGLGTGGAEKLFF.

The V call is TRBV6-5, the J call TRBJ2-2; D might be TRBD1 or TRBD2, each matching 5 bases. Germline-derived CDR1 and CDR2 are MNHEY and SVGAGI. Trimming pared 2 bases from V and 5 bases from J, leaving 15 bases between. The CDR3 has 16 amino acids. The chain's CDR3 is CASSYPRGGFTGELFF. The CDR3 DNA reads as TGTGCCAGCAGTTACCCACGTGGGGGATTTACCGGGGAGCTGTTTTTT.

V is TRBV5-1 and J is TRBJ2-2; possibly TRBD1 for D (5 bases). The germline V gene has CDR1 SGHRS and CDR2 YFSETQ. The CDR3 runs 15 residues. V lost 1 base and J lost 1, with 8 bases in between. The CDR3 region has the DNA TGCGCCAGCAGCTTGAGTACAGGGAACACCGGGGAGCTGTTTTTT. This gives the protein CASSLSTGNTGELFF.

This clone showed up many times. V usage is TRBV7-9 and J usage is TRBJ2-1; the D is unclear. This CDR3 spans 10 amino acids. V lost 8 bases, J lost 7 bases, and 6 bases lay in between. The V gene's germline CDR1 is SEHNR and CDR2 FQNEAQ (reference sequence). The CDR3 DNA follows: TGTGCCAGCCGCTCAAATGAGCAGTTCTTC. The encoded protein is CASRSNEQFF.

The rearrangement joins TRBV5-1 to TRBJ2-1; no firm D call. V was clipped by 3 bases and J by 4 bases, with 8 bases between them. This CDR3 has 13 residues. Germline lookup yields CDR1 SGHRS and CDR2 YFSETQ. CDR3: CASSSRPYNEQFF. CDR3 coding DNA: TGCGCCAGCAGCTCGCGCCCATACAATGAGCAGTTCTTC.

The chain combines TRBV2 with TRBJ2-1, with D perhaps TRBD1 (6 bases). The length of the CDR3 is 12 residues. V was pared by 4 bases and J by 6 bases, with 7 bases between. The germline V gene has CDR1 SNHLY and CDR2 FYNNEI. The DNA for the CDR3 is TGTGCCAGCAGTGTACAGGGCAATGAGCAGTTCTTC. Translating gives CASSVQGNEQFF.

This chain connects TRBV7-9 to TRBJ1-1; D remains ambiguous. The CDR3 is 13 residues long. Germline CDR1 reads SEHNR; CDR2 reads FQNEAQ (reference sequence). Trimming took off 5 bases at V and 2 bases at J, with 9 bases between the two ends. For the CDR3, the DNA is TGTGCCAGCAGCATACAAACTAACACTGAAGCTTTCTTT. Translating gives CASSIQTNTEAFF.

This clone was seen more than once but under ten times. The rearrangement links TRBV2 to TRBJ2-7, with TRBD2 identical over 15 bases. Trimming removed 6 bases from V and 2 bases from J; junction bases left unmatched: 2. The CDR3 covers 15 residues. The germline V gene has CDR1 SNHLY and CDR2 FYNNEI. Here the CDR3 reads CASSRTSGGAYEQYF. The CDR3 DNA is TGTGCCAGCAGCCGGACTAGCGGGGGGGCCTACGAGCAGTACTTC.

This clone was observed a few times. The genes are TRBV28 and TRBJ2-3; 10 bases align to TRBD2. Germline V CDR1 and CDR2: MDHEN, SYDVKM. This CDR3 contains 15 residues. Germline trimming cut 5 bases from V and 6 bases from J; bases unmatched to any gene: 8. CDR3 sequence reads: CASSPPSGSMDTQYF. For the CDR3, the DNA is TGTGCCAGCAGTCCGCCTAGCGGGAGTATGGATACGCAGTATTTT.

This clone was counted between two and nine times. This CDR3 reads CASRAQDRGYGYTF. CDR3 nucleotides: TGTGCCAGCAGAGCTCAGGACAGGGGATATGGCTACACCTTC. The chain employs TRBV27 and TRBJ1-2, with 9 positions matching TRBD1. Per the germline V gene, CDR1 is MNHEY and CDR2 is SMNVEV (reference sequence). The CDR3 sequence is 14 residues long. V trimming: 6 bases; J trimming: 5 bases; junction bases outside the gene matches: 7.

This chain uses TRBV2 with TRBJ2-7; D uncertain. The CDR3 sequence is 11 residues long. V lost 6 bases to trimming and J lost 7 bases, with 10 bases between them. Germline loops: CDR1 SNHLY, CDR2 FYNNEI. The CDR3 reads CASSSLKEQYF. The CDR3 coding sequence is TGTGCCAGCAGCTCCCTTAAGGAGCAGTACTTC. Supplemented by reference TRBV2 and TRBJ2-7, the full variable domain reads EPEVTQTPSHQVTQMGQEVILRCVPISNHLYFYWYRQILGQKVEFLVSFYNNEISEKSEIFDDQFSVERPDGSNFTLKIRSTKLEDSAMYFCASSSLKEQYFGPGTRLTVT.

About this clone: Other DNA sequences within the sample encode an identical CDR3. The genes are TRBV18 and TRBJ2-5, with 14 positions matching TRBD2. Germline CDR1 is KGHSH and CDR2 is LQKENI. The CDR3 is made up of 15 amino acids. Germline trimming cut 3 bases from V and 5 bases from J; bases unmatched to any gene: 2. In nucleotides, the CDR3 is TGTGCCAGCTCACCGGGACTAGCGGGAGTGGAGACCCAGTACTTC. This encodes CASSPGLAGVETQYF.